This TCR beta chain was recorded in a study of CD8+ T cells in alopecia areata. In the study overall: Each of the treated patients was given oral tofacitinib, 5 to 10 mg twice daily, for moderate-to-severe alopecia areata. The duration of tofacitinib was 6 to 18 months, with 6 months off drug afterward. Study-level results: Shared TCR sequences were less clear between patients than in mice, possibly partly from HLA diversity.

Sequencing relied on a cDNA template that was reverse transcribed from extracted RNA. Data came from immunoSEQ multiplex PCR; TCRdb stores just in-frame clones and leaves some out. The table has 150,000 or so clones, roughly 50% seen once. Trimming took 5 bases from V and 3 from J, leaving 10 bases between them. Per the germline V gene, CDR1 is SQVTM and CDR2 is ANQGSEA. The CDR3 covers 12 residues. Points on this clone: The antigen is unknown.

V and J are TRBV29-1 and TRBJ1-1, with D tentatively TRBD1 (5 bases). This clonotype was obtained from a human donor with alopecia areata. Sequencing was performed on CD4+ T cells sorted from blood. For the CDR3, the DNA is TGCAGCGTTAATCTCAGGGACACTGAAGCTTTCTTT. Encoded protein: CSVNLRDTEAFF. Supplemented by reference TRBV29-1 and TRBJ1-1, the full variable domain reads SAVISQKPSRDICQRGTSLTIQCQVDSQVTMMFWYRQQPGQSLTLIATANQGSEATYESGFVIDKFPISRPNLTFSTLTVSNMSPEDSSIYLCSVNLRDTEAFFGQGTRLTVV.